This T cell receptor beta chain stems from a study of early T cells in non-severe SARS-CoV-2 infection. Many counts were recorded for this clonotype. The CDR3 spans 16 residues. V was shortened by 5 bases and J by 6 bases, with 19 bases between the two germline ends. Germline V gene sequence: CDR1 SGHVS, CDR2 FNYEAQ. Individual cDNA molecules received unique molecular identifiers. One entry per CDR3 protein, called by TCRdb with MiXCR from the 5' RACE reads. Altogether 50,000 to 60,000 distinct CDR3 sequences are present, less than 11% being singletons, with the ten largest covering under 5%. This TCR came from an adult who was a healthcare worker with PCR-confirmed SARS-CoV-2 infection or an uninfected control (not recorded which). What was sequenced was whole blood. The V gene is TRBV7-6, the J gene TRBJ2-2; the D is unclear. Here the CDR3 DNA reads TGTGCCAGCAGCCAAGCGACACCTAGGTTCTCCGGGGAGCTGTTTTTT. Encoded protein: CASSQATPRFSGELFF. Full variable domain (rest looked up from reference TRBV7-6 and TRBJ2-2): GAGVSQSPRYKVTKRGQDVALRCDPISGHVSLYWYRQALGQGPEFLTYFNYEAQQDKSGLPNDRFSAERPEGSISTLTIQRTEQRDSAMYRCASSQATPRFSGELFFGEGSRLTVL.